Each of the 16 T cell receptor beta chains below was sequenced from the same sample in a study of OX40 agonist ivuxolimab in advanced cancers. The data were produced by immunoSEQ multiplex PCR, yet TCRdb's version contains in-frame clones alone and is incomplete. The sample carries some 68,000 clones, approximately 86% recorded once. Source: CD4+ or CD8+ T cells sorted from blood, taken in a trial of the OX40 agonist ivuxolimab. The source of these receptors is an adult with an advanced solid tumor such as melanoma, head and neck, liver or kidney cancer.

The rearrangement joins TRBV25-1 to TRBJ1-1; no reliable D call. Germline CDR1 is MGHDK and CDR2 is SYGVNS. This CDR3 has 16 residues. V was pared by 8 bases and J by 0 bases, with 19 bases between. Here the CDR3 DNA reads TGTGCCAGCCTAATAGAGGAGGGCTCCATGAACACTGAAGCTTTCTTT. This codes for CASLIEEGSMNTEAFF.

The chain joins TRBV6-1 to TRBJ1-1; 8 nucleotides align to TRBD1. Germline assignment: CDR1 MNHNS and CDR2 SASEGT. Trimming at V came to 2 bases and at J to 5 bases, leaving 4 bases not matched to a gene. CDR3 length: 14 residues. This CDR3 reads CASSEFNRGTEAFF. CDR3 in DNA: TGTGCCAGCAGTGAATTTAACAGGGGGACTGAAGCTTTCTTT.

The rearrangement uses TRBV5-4 and TRBJ2-5; the D is unclear. Trimming removed 4 bases from V and 1 base from J, with 8 bases in between. The germline V gene encodes CDR1 SGHNT and CDR2 YYREEE (reference sequence). The CDR3 covers 13 residues. The CDR3 loop is CASSGNSQETQYF. The CDR3 DNA sequence: TGTGCCAGCAGCGGCAACAGCCAAGAGACCCAGTACTTC.

V is TRBV5-8 and J is TRBJ1-3, with D possibly matching TRBD1 (6 bases). Germline V gene data show CDR1 as SGHTS and CDR2 as YDEGEE. V was clipped by 3 bases and J by 0 bases, with 10 bases between them. The CDR3 covers 15 residues. CDR3 bases: TGTGCCAGCAGCTGGGGGGCCTTCTCTGGAAACACCATATATTTT. Encoded protein: CASSWGAFSGNTIYF.

This clone was seen once. J is TRBJ1-2 and V is TRBV5-8, with D possibly being TRBD1 (5 bases). V lost 2 bases and J 2 bases, leaving 10 bases between the germline ends. The germline V gene has CDR1 SGHTS and CDR2 YDEGEE. This CDR3 comprises 14 residues. CDR3 in DNA: TGTGCCAGCAGCTTTGGGGGGGTGAACTATGGCTACACCTTC. The encoded protein is CASSFGGVNYGYTF. Variable domain in full (rest from reference TRBV5-8 and TRBJ1-2): EAGVTQSPTHLIKTRGQQATLRCSPISGHTSVYWYQQALGLGLQFLLWYDEGEERNRGNFPPRFSGRQFPNYSSELNVNALELEDSALYLCASSFGGVNYGYTFGSGTRLTVV.

The J gene is TRBJ1-1, the V gene TRBV5-4; D is unclear. The CDR3 covers 15 residues. Germline lookup yields CDR1 SGHNT and CDR2 YYREEE (reference sequence). V lost 5 bases to trimming and J lost 3 bases, with 17 bases between them. The CDR3 region has the DNA TGTGCCAGCAGAGAGGCCCCAGGCTGGGACACTGAAGCTTTCTTT. It yields the protein CASREAPGWDTEAFF.

This chain joins TRBV4-2 and TRBJ1-5, with D maybe TRBD1 (6 bases). Trimming took 2 bases from V and 4 from J, leaving 12 bases between them. The germline V gene has CDR1 LGHNA and CDR2 YNFKEQ. This CDR3 has 15 amino acids. The CDR3 spells CASSQSGQPNQPQHF. The CDR3 DNA is TGTGCCAGCAGCCAATCTGGACAGCCAAATCAGCCCCAGCATTTT.

The gene calls are TRBV6-5 and TRBJ1-4, with D hard to call. The germline CDR1 and CDR2 sequences are MNHEY and SVGAGI. Between the trimmed V and J ends, which lost 0 bases and 8 bases, there was a span of 7 bases. This CDR3 spans 13 amino acids. CDR3: CASSYSLEEKLFF. The DNA of the CDR3 is TGTGCCAGCAGTTACTCCCTGGAGGAAAAACTGTTTTTT.

The chain joins TRBV27 to TRBJ1-5; D is unresolved. The V gene's germline CDR1 is MNHEY and CDR2 SMNVEV (reference sequence). The CDR3 loop spans 18 amino acids. Trimming cost V 6 bases and J 4 bases, with 25 bases left between them. Here the CDR3 DNA reads TGTGCCAGCAGCCCCCTAGAAGTGGCCCTCCGTTATAATCAGCCCCAGCATTTT. This gives the protein CASSPLEVALRYNQPQHF.

The rearrangement links TRBV18 to TRBJ2-1, with D possibly being TRBD2 (5 bases). The CDR3 spans 15 residues. Trimming cost V 3 bases and J 5 bases, with 14 bases left between them. Looked up from germline, CDR1 is KGHSH and CDR2 is LQKENI. The CDR3 is CASSPRGGPNNEQFF. CDR3 coding DNA: TGTGCCAGCTCACCCCGAGGCGGGCCTAACAATGAGCAGTTCTTC.

This chain joins TRBV7-8 and TRBJ2-7, with D maybe TRBD1 (6 bases). Germline loops: CDR1 SGHVS, CDR2 FQNEAQ. This CDR3 is 16 amino acids long. Trimming left V 2 bases short and J 2 bases short, with 16 bases between. CDR3 sequence (DNA): TGTGCCAGCAGCTTACCCATCTTCTCAGGGGCCTACGAGCAGTACTTC. As protein: CASSLPIFSGAYEQYF.

The genes are TRBV6-6 and TRBJ1-5; tentatively, D is TRBD1 (6 bases). The germline V gene encodes CDR1 MNHNY and CDR2 SVGAGI (reference sequence). The CDR3 loop spans 13 amino acids. V shed 6 bases and J shed 5 bases, with 11 bases lying between them. Here the CDR3 reads CASSLDSDQPQHF. The CDR3 DNA is TGTGCCAGCAGCCTGGACAGCGATCAGCCCCAGCATTTT.

This clone appeared a few times. The gene calls are TRBV9 and TRBJ1-3, with 7 bases matching TRBD1. CDR3 length equals 15 residues. The germline V gene has CDR1 SGDLS and CDR2 YYNGEE. V gave up 3 bases and J gave up 3 bases; unmatched junction bases: 6. Here the CDR3 DNA reads TGTGCCAGCAGCGCACCGACAGGGATTGGAAACACCATATATTTT. It is translated as CASSAPTGIGNTIYF.

The chain links TRBV19 to TRBJ1-5; no definite D call. This CDR3 comprises 14 residues. Trimming removed 2 bases from V and 5 bases from J, with 10 bases in between. Germline V gives CDR1 LNHDA, CDR2 SQIVND (reference sequence). CDR3 in amino acids: CASSIRGFDQPQHF. As DNA, the CDR3 is TGTGCCAGTAGTATACGGGGATTCGATCAGCCCCAGCATTTT.

This sequence joins TRBV13 and TRBJ1-3; D is uncertain. The germline V gene encodes CDR1 PRHDT and CDR2 FYEKMQ (reference sequence). Trimming shortened V by 5 bases and J by 4 bases, and 9 bases separated the two germline ends. This CDR3 is 13 amino acids long. The CDR3 DNA follows: TGTGCCAGCAGCCGTCTTGGAGGAAACACCATATATTTT. Translated, it gives CASSRLGGNTIYF.

DNA for the CDR3: TGTGCCAGCAGCTTAAGAGCTCCGGGACTAGCGGGAGGAAGCACCGGGGAGCTGTTTTTT. Translated, it gives CASSLRAPGLAGGSTGELFF. V usage is TRBV7-8 and J usage is TRBJ2-2; 15 bases are a match to TRBD2. This CDR3 contains 20 residues. V shed 2 bases and J 4 bases; nucleotides not matched to a gene: 11. Germline V lookup: CDR1 SGHVS, CDR2 FQNEAQ.